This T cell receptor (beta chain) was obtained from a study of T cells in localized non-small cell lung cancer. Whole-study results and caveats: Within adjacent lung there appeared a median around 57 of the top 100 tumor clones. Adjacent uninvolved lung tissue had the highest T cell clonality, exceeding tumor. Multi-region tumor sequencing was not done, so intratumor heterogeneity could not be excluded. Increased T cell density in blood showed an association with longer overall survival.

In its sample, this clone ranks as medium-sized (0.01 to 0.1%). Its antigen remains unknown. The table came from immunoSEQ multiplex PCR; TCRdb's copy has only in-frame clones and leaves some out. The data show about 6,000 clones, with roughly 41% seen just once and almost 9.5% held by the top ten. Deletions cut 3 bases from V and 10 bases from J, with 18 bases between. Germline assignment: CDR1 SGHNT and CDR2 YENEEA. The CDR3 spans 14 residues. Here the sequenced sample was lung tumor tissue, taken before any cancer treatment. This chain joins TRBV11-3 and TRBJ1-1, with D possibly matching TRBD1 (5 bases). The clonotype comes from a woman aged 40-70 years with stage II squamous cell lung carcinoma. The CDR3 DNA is TGTGCCAGCAGCTTGGAAGGCCGGGGCCTGGGAGCTTTCTTT. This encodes CASSLEGRGLGAFF.